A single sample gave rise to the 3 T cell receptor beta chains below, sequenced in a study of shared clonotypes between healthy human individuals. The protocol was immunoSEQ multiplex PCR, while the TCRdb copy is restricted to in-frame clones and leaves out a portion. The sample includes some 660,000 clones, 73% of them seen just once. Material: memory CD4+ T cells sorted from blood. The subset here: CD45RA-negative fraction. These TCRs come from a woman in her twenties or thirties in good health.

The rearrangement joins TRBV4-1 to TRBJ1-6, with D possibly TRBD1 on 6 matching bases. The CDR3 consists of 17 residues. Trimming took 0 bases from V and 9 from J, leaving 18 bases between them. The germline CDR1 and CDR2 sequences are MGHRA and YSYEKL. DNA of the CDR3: TGCGCCAGCAGCCAAGATCGCTTCCAGGGGAACACTTCACCCCTCCACTTT. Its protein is CASSQDRFQGNTSPLHF.

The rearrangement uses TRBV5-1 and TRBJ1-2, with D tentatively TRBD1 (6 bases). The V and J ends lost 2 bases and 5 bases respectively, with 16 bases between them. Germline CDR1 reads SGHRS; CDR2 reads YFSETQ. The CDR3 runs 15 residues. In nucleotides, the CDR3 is TGCGCCAGCAGCTTCCGGGACACTCAGTGGTATGGCTACACCTTC. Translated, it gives CASSFRDTQWYGYTF.

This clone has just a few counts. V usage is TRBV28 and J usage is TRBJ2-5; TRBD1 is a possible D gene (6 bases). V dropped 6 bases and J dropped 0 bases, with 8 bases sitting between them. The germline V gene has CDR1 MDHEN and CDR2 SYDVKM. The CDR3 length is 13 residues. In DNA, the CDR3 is TGTGCCAGCAGGAGACAGGACCAAGAGACCCAGTACTTC. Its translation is CASRRQDQETQYF.